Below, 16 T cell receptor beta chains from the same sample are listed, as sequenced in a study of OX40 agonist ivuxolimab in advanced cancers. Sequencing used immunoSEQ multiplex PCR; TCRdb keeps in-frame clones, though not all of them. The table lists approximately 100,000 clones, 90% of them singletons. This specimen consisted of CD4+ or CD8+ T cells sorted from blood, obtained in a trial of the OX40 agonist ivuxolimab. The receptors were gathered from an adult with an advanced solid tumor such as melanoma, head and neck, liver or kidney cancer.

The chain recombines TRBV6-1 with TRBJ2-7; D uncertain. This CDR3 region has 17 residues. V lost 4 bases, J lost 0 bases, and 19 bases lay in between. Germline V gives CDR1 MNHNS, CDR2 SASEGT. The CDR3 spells CASSATELTDLSYEQYF. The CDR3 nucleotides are TGTGCCAGCAGTGCAACGGAGTTGACGGACCTCTCCTACGAGCAGTACTTC.

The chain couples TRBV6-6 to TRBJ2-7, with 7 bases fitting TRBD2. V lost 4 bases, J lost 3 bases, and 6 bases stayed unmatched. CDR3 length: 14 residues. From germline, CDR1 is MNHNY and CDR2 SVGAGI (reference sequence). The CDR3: CASSSGGRIYEQYF. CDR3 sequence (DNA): TGTGCCAGCAGTTCGGGAGGTAGGATCTACGAGCAGTACTTC.

In DNA, the CDR3 is TGTGCCAGCAGACCCACGATGGGACCCAGTATTACTAACTATGGCTACACCTTC. Amino acid sequence: CASRPTMGPSITNYGYTF. This chain joins TRBV28 and TRBJ1-2; perhaps TRBD1 as D (5 bases). The germline V gene encodes CDR1 MDHEN and CDR2 SYDVKM. Trimming pared 6 bases from V and 0 bases from J, leaving 23 bases between. The CDR3 consists of 18 residues.

The CDR3 DNA follows: TGTGCCAGCAGCGCGGGACAGTTCAATCAGCCCCAGCATTTT. Its translation is CASSAGQFNQPQHF. The chain joins TRBV9 to TRBJ1-5; 7 nucleotides match TRBD1. V gave up 3 bases and J gave up 3 bases; unmatched junction bases: 3. The length of the CDR3 is 14 residues. Germline CDR1 is SGDLS and CDR2 is YYNGEE. The complete variable domain, with remaining parts taken from reference TRBV9 and TRBJ1-5, reads DSGVTQTPKHLITATGQRVTLRCSPRSGDLSVYWYQQSLDQGLQFLIQYYNGEERAKGNILERFSAQQFPDLHSELNLSSLELGDSALYFCASSAGQFNQPQHFGDGTRLSIL.

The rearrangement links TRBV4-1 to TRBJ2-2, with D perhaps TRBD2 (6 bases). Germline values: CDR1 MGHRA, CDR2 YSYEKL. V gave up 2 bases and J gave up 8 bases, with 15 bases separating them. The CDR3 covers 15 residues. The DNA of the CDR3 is TGCGCCAGCAGCCAAACAATATCCGGGGGAGGGGAGCTGTTTTTT. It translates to CASSQTISGGGELFF.

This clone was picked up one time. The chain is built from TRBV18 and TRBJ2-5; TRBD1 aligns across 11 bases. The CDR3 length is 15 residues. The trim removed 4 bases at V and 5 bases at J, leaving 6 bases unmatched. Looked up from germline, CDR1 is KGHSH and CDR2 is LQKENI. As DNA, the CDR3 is TGTGCCAGCTCACGCGGACAGGGGGCTGTCGAGACCCAGTACTTC. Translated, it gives CASSRGQGAVETQYF. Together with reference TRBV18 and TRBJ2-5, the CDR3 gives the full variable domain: NAGVMQNPRHLVRRRGQEARLRCSPMKGHSHVYWYRQLPEEGLKFMVYLQKENIIDESGMPKERFSAEFPKEGPSILRIQQVVRGDSAAYFCASSRGQGAVETQYFGPGTRLLVL.

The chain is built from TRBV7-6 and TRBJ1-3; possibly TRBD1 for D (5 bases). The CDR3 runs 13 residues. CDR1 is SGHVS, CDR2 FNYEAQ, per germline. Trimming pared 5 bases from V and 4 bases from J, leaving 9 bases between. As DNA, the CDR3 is TGTGCCAGCAGCCTGACAGAAGGAAACACCATATATTTT. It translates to CASSLTEGNTIYF.

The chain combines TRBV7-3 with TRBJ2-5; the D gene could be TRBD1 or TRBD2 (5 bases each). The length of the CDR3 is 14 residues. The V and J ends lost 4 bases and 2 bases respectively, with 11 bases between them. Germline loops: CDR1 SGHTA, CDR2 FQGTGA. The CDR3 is CASSSGTGQETQYF. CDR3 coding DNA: TGTGCCAGCAGCTCCGGGACGGGTCAAGAGACCCAGTACTTC.

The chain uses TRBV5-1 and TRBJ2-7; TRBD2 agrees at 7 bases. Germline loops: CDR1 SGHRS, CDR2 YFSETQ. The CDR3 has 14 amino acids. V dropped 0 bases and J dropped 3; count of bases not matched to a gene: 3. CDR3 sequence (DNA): TGCGCCAGCAGCTTGGGGCTAGCGGACTACGAGCAGTACTTC. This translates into CASSLGLADYEQYF.

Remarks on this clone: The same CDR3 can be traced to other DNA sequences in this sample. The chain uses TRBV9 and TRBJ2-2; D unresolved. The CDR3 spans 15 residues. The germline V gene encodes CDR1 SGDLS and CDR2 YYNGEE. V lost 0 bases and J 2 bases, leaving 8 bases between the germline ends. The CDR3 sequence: CASSVDWGNTGELFF. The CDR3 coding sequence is TGTGCCAGCAGCGTAGACTGGGGAAACACCGGGGAGCTGTTTTTT. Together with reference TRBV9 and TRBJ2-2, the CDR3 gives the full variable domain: DSGVTQTPKHLITATGQRVTLRCSPRSGDLSVYWYQQSLDQGLQFLIQYYNGEERAKGNILERFSAQQFPDLHSELNLSSLELGDSALYFCASSVDWGNTGELFFGEGSRLTVL.

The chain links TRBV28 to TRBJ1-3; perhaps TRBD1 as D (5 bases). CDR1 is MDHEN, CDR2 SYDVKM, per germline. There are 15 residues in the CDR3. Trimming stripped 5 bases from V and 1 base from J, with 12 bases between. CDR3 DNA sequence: TGTGCCAGCAGTAAATCGGGGGGGTCTGGAAACACCATATATTTT. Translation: CASSKSGGSGNTIYF. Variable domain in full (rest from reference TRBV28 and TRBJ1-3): DVKVTQSSRYLVKRTGEKVFLECVQDMDHENMFWYRQDPGLGLRLIYFSYDVKMKEKGDIPEGYSVSREKKERFSLILESASTNQTSMYLCASSKSGGSGNTIYFGEGSWLTVV.

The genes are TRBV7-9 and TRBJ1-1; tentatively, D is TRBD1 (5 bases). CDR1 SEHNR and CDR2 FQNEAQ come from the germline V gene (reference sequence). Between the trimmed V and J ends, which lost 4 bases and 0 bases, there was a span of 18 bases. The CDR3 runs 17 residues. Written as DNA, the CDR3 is TGTGCCAGCAGCTCCCCCCGGGACTACCCAATGAACACTGAAGCTTTCTTT. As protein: CASSSPRDYPMNTEAFF.

CDR3 region: CASSKARQGATSGANVLTF. The CDR3 region has the DNA TGTGCCAGCAGCAAAGCCAGGCAGGGGGCCACCTCTGGGGCCAACGTCCTGACTTTC. V and J are TRBV21-1 and TRBJ2-6; the table names TRBD1, a call not compared with the DNA. TRBV21-1 is given as a pseudogene. The CDR3 extends over 19 amino acids.

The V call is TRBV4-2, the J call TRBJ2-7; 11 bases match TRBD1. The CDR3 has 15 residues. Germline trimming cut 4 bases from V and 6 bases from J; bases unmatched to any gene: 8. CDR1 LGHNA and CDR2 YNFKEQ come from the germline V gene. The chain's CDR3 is CASSLGTGGSSEQYF. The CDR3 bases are TGTGCCAGCAGCCTAGGGACAGGGGGATCTAGCGAGCAGTACTTC.

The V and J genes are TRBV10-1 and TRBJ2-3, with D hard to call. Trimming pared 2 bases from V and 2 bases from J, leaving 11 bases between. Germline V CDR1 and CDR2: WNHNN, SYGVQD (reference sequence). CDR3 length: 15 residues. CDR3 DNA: TGCGCCAGCAGTGAGCGGACCGGTTACACAGATACGCAGTATTTT. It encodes CASSERTGYTDTQYF.

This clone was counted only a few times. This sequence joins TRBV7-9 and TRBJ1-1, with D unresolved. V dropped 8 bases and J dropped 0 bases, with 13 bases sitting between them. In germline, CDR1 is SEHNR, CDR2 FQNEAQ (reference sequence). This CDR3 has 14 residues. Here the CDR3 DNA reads TGTGCCAGCGGTTGGACGGGAATGAACACTGAAGCTTTCTTT. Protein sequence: CASGWTGMNTEAFF.